The 11 T cell receptor beta chains presented below share a single source sample, sequenced in a study of OX40 agonist ivuxolimab in advanced cancers. The method was immunoSEQ multiplex PCR; TCRdb's version includes in-frame clones alone and lacks a portion of them. Among tens of thousands of clones listed, approximately 87% were seen once. The sample consisted of CD4+ or CD8+ T cells sorted from blood, taken in a trial of the OX40 agonist ivuxolimab. Receptors were obtained from an adult with an advanced solid tumor such as melanoma, head and neck, liver or kidney cancer.

The table lists this clone with a count of one. The V call is TRBV9, the J call TRBJ1-1, with 7 nucleotides matching TRBD1. CDR3 length: 16 residues. CDR1 is SGDLS and CDR2 is YYNGEE in the germline V gene. The junction had 8 bases not matched to a gene; V was cut back by 3 bases and J by 0 bases. CDR3 residues: CASSATTGTVNTEAFF. DNA for the CDR3: TGTGCCAGCAGCGCAACAACCGGGACAGTGAACACTGAAGCTTTCTTT.

The V call is TRBV5-6, the J call TRBJ2-4, with D uncertain. The CDR3 has 15 amino acids. Trimming removed 4 bases from V and 9 bases from J, with 20 bases in between. Germline V lookup: CDR1 SGHDT, CDR2 YYEEEE. CDR3 nucleotides: TGTGCCAGCAGCCATTGGAAGGGCCCCCTGCGCATTCAGTACTTC. It yields the protein CASSHWKGPLRIQYF. The full variable domain, its missing parts supplied by reference TRBV5-6 and TRBJ2-4, is DAGVTQSPTHLIKTRGQQVTLRCSPKSGHDTVSWYQQALGQGPQFIFQYYEEEERQRGNFPDRFSGHQFPNYSSELNVNALLLGDSALYLCASSHWKGPLRIQYFGAGTRLSVL.

This clone was found a few times. V and J are TRBV7-9 and TRBJ2-7; possible D gene TRBD1, 5 bases. The V and J ends lost 1 base and 3 bases respectively, with 10 bases between them. The germline gives CDR1 SEHNR, CDR2 FQNEAQ (reference sequence). The CDR3 runs to 14 residues. CDR3 loop: CASSLEGLHYEQYF. The CDR3 DNA is TGTGCCAGCAGCTTAGAGGGGCTCCACTACGAGCAGTACTTC.

The chain combines TRBV6-6 with TRBJ2-1; the D gene could be TRBD1 or TRBD2 (5 bases each). CDR1 MNHNY and CDR2 SVGAGI come from the germline V gene (reference sequence). V shed 5 bases and J shed 4 bases, with 15 bases lying between them. The CDR3 totals 15 residues. CDR3 coding DNA: TGTGCCAGCAGTGACGGGACGGGAAGATACAATGAGCAGTTCTTC. This sequence encodes CASSDGTGRYNEQFF.

The chain recombines TRBV11-2 with TRBJ2-1; 13 nucleotides match TRBD2. Germline V gives CDR1 SGHAT, CDR2 FQNNGV. The CDR3 is 13 residues long. Trimming cost V 4 bases and J 15 bases; bases outside gene matches: 6. The CDR3 sequence is CASSSLTSGRRFF. The CDR3 region has the DNA TGTGCCAGCAGCTCCTTGACTAGCGGGAGGCGGTTCTTC.

This chain uses TRBV14 with TRBJ2-1; a possible D gene is TRBD1 (6 bases). V dropped 4 bases and J dropped 2 bases, with 12 bases sitting between them. In germline, CDR1 is SGHDN, CDR2 FVKESK. This CDR3 is built from 15 residues. The CDR3 sequence: CASSRPTGAYNEQFF. The CDR3 nucleotides are TGTGCCAGCAGCCGGCCGACAGGAGCCTACAATGAGCAGTTCTTC.

The rearrangement uses TRBV18 and TRBJ2-2, with TRBD2 as a possible D gene (5 bases). The CDR3 spans 17 residues. The germline gives CDR1 KGHSH, CDR2 LQKENI. With 3 bases removed from V and 5 bases from J, the gap between germline ends came to 19 bases. The CDR3 region is CASSPLQLVGGTGELFF. The CDR3 DNA sequence: TGTGCCAGCTCACCGCTACAACTAGTCGGCGGAACCGGGGAGCTGTTTTTT. Filled out from reference TRBV18 and TRBJ2-2, the complete variable domain reads NAGVMQNPRHLVRRRGQEARLRCSPMKGHSHVYWYRQLPEEGLKFMVYLQKENIIDESGMPKERFSAEFPKEGPSILRIQQVVRGDSAAYFCASSPLQLVGGTGELFFGEGSRLTVL.

This clone was found a few times. The gene calls are TRBV10-3 and TRBJ2-3; D is unresolved. This CDR3 is 14 amino acids long. Germline V CDR1 and CDR2: ENHRY, SYGVKD. V lost 5 bases and J 2 bases, leaving 11 bases between the germline ends. In DNA form, the CDR3 reads TGTGCCATCAGTAACTTGGGTCTCACAGATACGCAGTATTTT. Translated, it gives CAISNLGLTDTQYF.

The rearrangement uses TRBV6-6 and TRBJ2-7, with TRBD2 as a possible D gene (5 bases). The length of the CDR3 is 15 residues. CDR1 is MNHNY, CDR2 SVGAGI, per germline (reference sequence). Trimming removed 5 bases at V and 7 bases at J, with 21 bases between. CDR3 sequence: CASSPSRGPLGEQYF. Written as DNA, the CDR3 is TGTGCCAGCAGTCCCTCCCGGGGTCCTTTGGGGGAGCAGTACTTC.

The genes are TRBV5-6 and TRBJ1-6; D is uncertain. Germline V CDR1 and CDR2: SGHDT, YYEEEE. The germline V and J ends were trimmed by 1 base and 6 bases, with 8 bases remaining between them. The CDR3 sequence is 14 residues long. CDR3 sequence: CASSLFVSNSPLHF. CDR3 sequence (DNA): TGTGCCAGCAGCTTGTTCGTCAGTAATTCACCCCTCCACTTT.

V gene TRBV7-9 combines with J gene TRBJ2-3, with 12 nucleotides matching TRBD2. This CDR3 spans 18 amino acids. Germline V gene lookup returns CDR1 SEHNR and CDR2 FQNEAQ (reference sequence). The junction had 11 bases not matched to a gene; V was cut back by 5 bases and J by 2 bases. The CDR3 here is CASSLSPLAGGFTDTQYF. The CDR3 bases are TGTGCCAGCAGCCTAAGCCCACTAGCGGGGGGCTTCACAGATACGCAGTATTTT.